Reported below is one TCR beta chain. Antigen: not known. This specimen comes from a study of long-term antiretroviral therapy in people with HIV. Study-wide findings and caveats: In samples taken after ART, diversity increased but remained below transplant donor control levels.

Treatment for every participant with HIV took place in the United States. It was version v3.0 of the immunoSEQ assay that was run at survey level. Only in-frame clones appear in the TCRdb table, and some are missing; sequencing was by immunoSEQ multiplex PCR. The sample holds 30,000 to 40,000 clones; 95% to 98% are singletons and the top ten take around 3.2%. This receptor was identified in a man aged 30-40 years with HIV. This specimen consisted of unsorted PBMCs, obtained 6.9 years after starting antiretroviral therapy.

CDR3 region: CASSLGQSSTDTQYF. In DNA form, the CDR3 reads TGTGCCAGTAGCCTGGGACAGTCCTCCACAGATACGCAGTATTTT. This chain joins TRBV19 and TRBJ2-3, with 7 bases identical to TRBD1. The V and J ends lost 6 bases and 2 bases, in that order; junction bases with no gene match: 8. Germline V gene sequence: CDR1 LNHDA, CDR2 SQIVND (reference sequence). The CDR3 spans 15 residues.